This entry is about one T cell receptor (beta chain). Its matching antigen is unknown. The CDR3 is 14 residues long. Germline V gene lookup returns CDR1 SGHRS and CDR2 YFSETQ. V shed 0 bases, J shed 9 bases, and the junction held 2 bases outside the gene matches. This record belongs to a study of cytotoxic CD8 clonotypes in ibrutinib-treated CLL. Whole-study context: Investigators reported about 24 partial and 2 complete responses; after median approximately 74 months, roughly 15 patients remained remitted and about 12 progressed. Study-level points and caveats: Baseline clonality was higher than in age-matched healthy donors and moved in step with circulating CD8+ T-cell counts. Clonality rose at ibrutinib response, held steady in sustained remission, and fell toward baseline at progression.

TCRdb keeps only in-frame clones here, not all; method: immunoSEQ multiplex PCR. Here the sample spans more than 9,000 clones, approximately 65% being singletons. The material sequenced was PBMCs, taken before ibrutinib treatment. This rearrangement joins TRBV5-1 to TRBJ2-1, with 11 bases lining up with TRBD1. The clonotype was recovered from a human donor with chronic lymphocytic leukemia. The CDR3: CASSLGDRGIEQFF. DNA of the CDR3: TGCGCCAGCAGCTTGGGGGACAGGGGGATTGAGCAGTTCTTC.